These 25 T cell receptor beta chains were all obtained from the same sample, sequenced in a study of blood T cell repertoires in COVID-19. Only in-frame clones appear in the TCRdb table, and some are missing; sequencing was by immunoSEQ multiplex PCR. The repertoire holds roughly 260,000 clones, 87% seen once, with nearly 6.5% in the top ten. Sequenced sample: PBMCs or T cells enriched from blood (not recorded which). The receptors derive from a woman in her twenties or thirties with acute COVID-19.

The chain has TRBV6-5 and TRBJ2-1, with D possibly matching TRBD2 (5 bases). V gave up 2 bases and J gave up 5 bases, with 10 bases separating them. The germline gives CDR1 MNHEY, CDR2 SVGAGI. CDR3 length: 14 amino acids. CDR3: CASSYGRGNNEQFF. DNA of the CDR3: TGTGCCAGCAGTTACGGGAGAGGAAACAATGAGCAGTTCTTC.

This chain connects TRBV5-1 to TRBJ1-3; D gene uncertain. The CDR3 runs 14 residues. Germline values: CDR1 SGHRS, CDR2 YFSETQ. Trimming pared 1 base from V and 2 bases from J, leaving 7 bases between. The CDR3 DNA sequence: TGCGCCAGCAGCTTGTACGGGGCTGGAAACACCATATATTTT. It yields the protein CASSLYGAGNTIYF.

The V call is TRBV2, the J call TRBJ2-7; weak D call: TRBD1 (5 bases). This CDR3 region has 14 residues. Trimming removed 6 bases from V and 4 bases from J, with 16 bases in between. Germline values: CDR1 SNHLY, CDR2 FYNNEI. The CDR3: CASSQAGHPYEQYF. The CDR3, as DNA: TGTGCCAGCAGCCAAGCTGGACATCCTTACGAGCAGTACTTC.

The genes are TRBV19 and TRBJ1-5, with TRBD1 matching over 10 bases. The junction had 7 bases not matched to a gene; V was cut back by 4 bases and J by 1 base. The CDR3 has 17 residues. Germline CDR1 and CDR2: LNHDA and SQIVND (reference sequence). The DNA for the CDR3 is TGTGCCAGTAGTACCGGACAGGGGGTAGCAAGCAATCAGCCCCAGCATTTT. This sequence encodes CASSTGQGVASNQPQHF.

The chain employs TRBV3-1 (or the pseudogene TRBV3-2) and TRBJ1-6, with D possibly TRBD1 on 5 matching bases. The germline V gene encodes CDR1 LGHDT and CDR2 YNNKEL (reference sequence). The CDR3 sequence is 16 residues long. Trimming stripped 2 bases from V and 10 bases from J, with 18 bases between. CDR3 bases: TGTGCCAGCAGCCAACACATAGCAGGGTTAGGGTCACCCCTCCACTTT. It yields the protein CASSQHIAGLGSPLHF.

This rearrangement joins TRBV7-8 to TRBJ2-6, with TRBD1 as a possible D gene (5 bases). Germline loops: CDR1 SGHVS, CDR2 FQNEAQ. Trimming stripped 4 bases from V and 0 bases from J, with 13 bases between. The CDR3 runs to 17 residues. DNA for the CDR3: TGTGCCAGCAGCTATAGGACACTTAGCTCTGGGGCCAACGTCCTGACTTTC. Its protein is CASSYRTLSSGANVLTF.

Here the CDR3 reads CASSILAVPRDEQFF. CDR3 nucleotides: TGCGCCAGCAGCATACTAGCGGTCCCCCGGGATGAGCAGTTCTTC. The chain uses TRBV5-1 and TRBJ2-1; 8 nucleotides line up with TRBD2. Trimming removed 4 bases from V and 8 bases from J; junction bases left unmatched: 11. This CDR3 spans 15 amino acids. CDR1 SGHRS and CDR2 YFSETQ come from the germline V gene.

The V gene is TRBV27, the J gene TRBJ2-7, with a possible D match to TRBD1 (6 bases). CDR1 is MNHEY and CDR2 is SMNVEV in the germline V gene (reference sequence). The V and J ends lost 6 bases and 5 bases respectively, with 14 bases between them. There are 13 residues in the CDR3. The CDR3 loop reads CASSLRGTHEQYF. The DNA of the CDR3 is TGTGCCAGCAGCCTCAGGGGTACCCACGAGCAGTACTTC.

CDR3 sequence reads: CASSVGQGAADTQYF. The CDR3 DNA reads TGCGCCAGCAGCGTAGGACAGGGAGCGGCAGATACGCAGTATTTT. This chain joins TRBV10-1 and TRBJ2-3, with TRBD1 matching 8 bases. The junction had 9 bases not matched to a gene; V was cut back by 6 bases and J by 4 bases. CDR3 size: 15 residues. The germline V gene encodes CDR1 WNHNN and CDR2 SYGVQD (reference sequence).

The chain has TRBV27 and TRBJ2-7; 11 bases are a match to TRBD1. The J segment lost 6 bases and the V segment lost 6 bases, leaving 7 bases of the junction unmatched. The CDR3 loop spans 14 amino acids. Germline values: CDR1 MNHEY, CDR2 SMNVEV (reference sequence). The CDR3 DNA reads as TGTGCCAGCAGCAGGGACAGGGGGAGCGGCGAGCAGTACTTC. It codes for CASSRDRGSGEQYF.

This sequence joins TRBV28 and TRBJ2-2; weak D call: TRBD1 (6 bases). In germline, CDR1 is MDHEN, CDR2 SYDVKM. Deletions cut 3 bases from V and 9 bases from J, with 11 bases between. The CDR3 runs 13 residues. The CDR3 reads CASSFPDRWELFF. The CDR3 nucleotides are TGTGCCAGCAGTTTCCCGGACAGATGGGAGCTGTTTTTT.

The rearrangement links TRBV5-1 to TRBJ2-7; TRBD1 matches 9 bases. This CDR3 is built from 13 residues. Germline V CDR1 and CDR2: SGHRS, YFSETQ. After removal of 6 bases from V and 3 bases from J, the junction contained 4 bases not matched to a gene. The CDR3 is CASTGTGRYEQYF. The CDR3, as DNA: TGCGCCAGCACTGGGACAGGGCGCTACGAGCAGTACTTC.

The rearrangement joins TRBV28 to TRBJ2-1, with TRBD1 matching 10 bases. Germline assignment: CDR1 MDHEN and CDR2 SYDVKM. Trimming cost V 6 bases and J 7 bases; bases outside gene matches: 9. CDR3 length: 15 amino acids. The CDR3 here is CASRPPGTGENEQFF. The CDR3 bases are TGTGCCAGCAGGCCCCCCGGGACAGGGGAAAATGAGCAGTTCTTC.

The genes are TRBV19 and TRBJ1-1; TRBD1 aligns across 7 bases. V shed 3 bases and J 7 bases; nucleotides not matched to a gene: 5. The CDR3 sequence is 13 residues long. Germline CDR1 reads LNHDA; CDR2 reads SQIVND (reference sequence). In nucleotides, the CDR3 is TGTGCCAGTAGTATTCGACAGGGTGGTGAAGCTTTCTTT. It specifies CASSIRQGGEAFF.

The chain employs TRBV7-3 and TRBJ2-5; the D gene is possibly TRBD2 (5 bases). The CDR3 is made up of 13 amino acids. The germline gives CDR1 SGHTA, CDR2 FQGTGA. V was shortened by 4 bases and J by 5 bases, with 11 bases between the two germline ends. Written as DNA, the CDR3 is TGTGCCAGCAGCTCGGGGTTCGCTGAGACCCAGTACTTC. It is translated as CASSSGFAETQYF.

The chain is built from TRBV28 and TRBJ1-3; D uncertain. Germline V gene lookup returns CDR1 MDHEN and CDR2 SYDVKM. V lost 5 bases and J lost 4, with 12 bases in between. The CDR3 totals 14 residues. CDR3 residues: CASSPQVQGNTIYF. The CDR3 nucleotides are TGTGCCAGCAGTCCTCAGGTACAAGGAAACACCATATATTTT.

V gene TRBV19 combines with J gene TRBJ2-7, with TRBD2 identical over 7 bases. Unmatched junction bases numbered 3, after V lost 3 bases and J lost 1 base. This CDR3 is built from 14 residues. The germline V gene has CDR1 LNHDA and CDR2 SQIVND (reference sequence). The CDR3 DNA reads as TGTGCCAGTAGTATTGGTAGCGGGTCCTACGAGCAGTACTTC. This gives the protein CASSIGSGSYEQYF.

Here the CDR3 reads CASSNSRGVLYEQYF. In DNA, the CDR3 is TGTGCCAGCAGCAACTCTCGCGGGGTTTTGTACGAGCAGTACTTC. The gene calls are TRBV14 and TRBJ2-7; D may be TRBD2 (6 bases). The ends were cut back, 5 bases at V and 4 bases at J, with 18 bases in the middle. The CDR3 loop spans 15 amino acids. CDR1 SGHDN and CDR2 FVKESK come from the germline V gene.

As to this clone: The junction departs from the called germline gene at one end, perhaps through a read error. The DNA of the CDR3 is TGCGCCAGCAACTTGCTTGAAATCGGGCAAGAGACCCAGTACTTC. This sequence encodes CASNLLEIGQETQYF. The chain combines TRBV5-1 with TRBJ2-5; no clear D. The CDR3 spans 15 residues. CDR1 is SGHRS and CDR2 is YFSETQ in the germline V gene.

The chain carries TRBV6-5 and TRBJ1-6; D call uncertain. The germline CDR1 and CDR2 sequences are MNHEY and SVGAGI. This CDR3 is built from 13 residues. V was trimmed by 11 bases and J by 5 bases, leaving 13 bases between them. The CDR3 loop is CASTETNNSPLHF. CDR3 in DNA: TGTGCCTCTACAGAAACCAATAATTCACCCCTCCACTTT.

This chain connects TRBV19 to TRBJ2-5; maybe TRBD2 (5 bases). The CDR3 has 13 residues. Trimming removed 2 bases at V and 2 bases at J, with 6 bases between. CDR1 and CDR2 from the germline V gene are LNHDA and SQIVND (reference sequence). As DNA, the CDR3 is TGTGCCAGTAGTATAACTAGTCAAGAGACCCAGTACTTC. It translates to CASSITSQETQYF.

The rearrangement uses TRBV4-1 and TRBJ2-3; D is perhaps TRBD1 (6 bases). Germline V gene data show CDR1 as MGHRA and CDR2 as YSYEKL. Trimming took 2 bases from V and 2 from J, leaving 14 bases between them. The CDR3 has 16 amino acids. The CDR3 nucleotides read TGCGCCAGCAGCCAATATGGACAGTTGATCACAGATACGCAGTATTTT. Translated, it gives CASSQYGQLITDTQYF.

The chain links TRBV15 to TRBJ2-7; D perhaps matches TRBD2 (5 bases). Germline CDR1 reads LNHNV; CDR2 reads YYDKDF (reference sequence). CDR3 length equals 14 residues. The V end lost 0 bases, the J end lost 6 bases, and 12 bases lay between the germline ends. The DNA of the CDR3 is TGTGCCACCAGCAGAGATCGGGAATCTGGCGAGCAGTACTTC. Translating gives CATSRDRESGEQYF.

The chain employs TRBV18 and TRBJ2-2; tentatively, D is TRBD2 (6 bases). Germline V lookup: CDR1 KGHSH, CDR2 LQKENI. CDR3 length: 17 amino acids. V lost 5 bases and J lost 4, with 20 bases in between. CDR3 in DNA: TGTGCCAGCTCATCTCAGGAGGGGACGAGCGGCACCGGGGAGCTGTTTTTT. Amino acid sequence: CASSSQEGTSGTGELFF. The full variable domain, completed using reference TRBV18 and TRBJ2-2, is NAGVMQNPRHLVRRRGQEARLRCSPMKGHSHVYWYRQLPEEGLKFMVYLQKENIIDESGMPKERFSAEFPKEGPSILRIQQVVRGDSAAYFCASSSQEGTSGTGELFFGEGSRLTVL.

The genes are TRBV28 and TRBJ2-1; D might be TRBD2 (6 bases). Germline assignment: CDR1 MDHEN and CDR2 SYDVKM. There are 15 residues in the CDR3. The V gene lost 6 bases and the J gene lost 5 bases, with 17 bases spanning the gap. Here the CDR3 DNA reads TGTGCCAGCAGCCCCCATAGCGGACCAAACAATGAGCAGTTCTTC. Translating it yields CASSPHSGPNNEQFF. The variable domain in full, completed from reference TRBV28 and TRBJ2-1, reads DVKVTQSSRYLVKRTGEKVFLECVQDMDHENMFWYRQDPGLGLRLIYFSYDVKMKEKGDIPEGYSVSREKKERFSLILESASTNQTSMYLCASSPHSGPNNEQFFGPGTRLTVL.